The rows below give T cell receptor beta chains drawn from one sample of a study of radiation and T cells in renal cell carcinoma. The assay was immunoSEQ multiplex PCR, and TCRdb's table has in-frame clones only and misses some. The repertoire holds 45,000 or so clones, approximately 80% seen once, with about 31% in the top ten. The sample in question was blood, obtained from a patient whose treatment included radiotherapy and nephrectomy. These receptors all come from a woman aged 70 to 79 with renal cell carcinoma. CDR3s include the opening cysteine and the closing phenylalanine or tryptophan. D genes are given only for firm matches. Expanded clones are given a class, and other clones once, few, many or no size at all.

cdr3_nt cdr3_aa d_call v_call clone_size j_call cdr3_length
TGTGCCAGCAGCCAAGGTCATGGGTACACCGGTCAAGAGACCCAGTACTTC CASSQGHGYTGQETQYF NA TRBV14 NA TRBJ2-5 17
TGTGCCAGCAGCCAGATGGGGGTTTCGAACACTGAAGCTTTCTTT CASSQMGVSNTEAFF NA TRBV14 few TRBJ1-1 15
TGTGCCAGCTCACCACCGAGGGGTAGCGGGCGGGCCAAAAACATTCAGTACTTC CASSPPRGSGRAKNIQYF TRBD2 TRBV18 once TRBJ2-4 18
TGCGCCAGCAGCCGGATGGGACTAAGCACAGATACGCAGTATTTT CASSRMGLSTDTQYF TRBD2 TRBV4-1 few TRBJ2-3 15
TGTGCCAGCAGCACAAGACTAGCGGCCGAGCAGTACTTC CASSTRLAAEQYF TRBD2 TRBV7-2 once TRBJ2-7 13
TGTGCCAGCAGCCCCCGGTGGCTGTCCTACGAGCAGTACTTC CASSPRWLSYEQYF NA TRBV9 NA TRBJ2-7 14
TGTGCCAGTAGTATTCAGGACCGAATTAATGAAAAACTGTTTTTT CASSIQDRINEKLFF NA TRBV19 once TRBJ1-4 15
TGTGCCAGCAGCTTCCGGGGACAGGGCAACTATGGCTACACCTTC CASSFRGQGNYGYTF TRBD1 TRBV11-3 NA TRBJ1-2 15
TGCGCCAGCAGCCCCGGGACTAGCGTGAGTGAGACCCAGTACTTC CASSPGTSVSETQYF TRBD2 TRBV5-1 NA TRBJ2-5 15
TGTGCCAGCAGCTTAGACCGGGGAATGATGCTGGACACCGGGGAGCTGTTTTTT CASSLDRGMMLDTGELFF NA TRBV11-3 NA TRBJ2-2 18
TGTGCCAGCAGTGAGGGGGCCCGGAAAGGAACCGGGGAGCTGTTTTTT CASSEGARKGTGELFF NA TRBV2 NA TRBJ2-2 16
TGTGCCAGCAGTTTATCGGGACTAGCTAGCTCCTACAATGAGCAGTTCTTC CASSLSGLASSYNEQFF TRBD2 TRBV25-1 NA TRBJ2-1 17
TGTGCCAGCAGCTTATCTGGGGTTAGCAATCAGCCCCAGCATTTT CASSLSGVSNQPQHF NA TRBV7-4 NA TRBJ1-5 15
TGCGCCAGCAGCTTGGGACTTCTAAATGAGCAGTTCTTC CASSLGLLNEQFF NA TRBV5-1 once TRBJ2-1 13
TGTGCCAGCAGCCGTCAACAGGGGTTGGATACGCAGTATTTT CASSRQQGLDTQYF TRBD1 TRBV7-2 few TRBJ2-3 14
TGCGCCAGCAGTCTGGACGGCATGAACTATGGCTACACCTTC CASSLDGMNYGYTF NA TRBV10-2 medium-sized TRBJ1-2 14
TGTGCCAGCAGCTTAGTGGGACACTCCTCACCCCTCCACTTT CASSLVGHSSPLHF NA TRBV7-8 NA TRBJ1-6 14
TGCGCCAGCAGCCCCGGACAGAACCAAGAGACCCAGTACTTC CASSPGQNQETQYF NA TRBV5-1 NA TRBJ2-5 14
TGTGCCTGGAGTGATGCCAGGGGGCTCGGGAATCAGCCCCAGCATTTT CAWSDARGLGNQPQHF TRBD1 TRBV30 NA TRBJ1-5 16
TGTGCCAGCAGCCCCTTACAGGGGGTTACTTACGAGCAGTACTTC CASSPLQGVTYEQYF TRBD1 TRBV5-6 NA TRBJ2-7 15
TGTGCCAGCAGCCCCGGGGACTATGGCTACACCTTC CASSPGDYGYTF NA TRBV7-9 once TRBJ1-2 12
TGTGCCAGCAGCTCTGACACCCGGAGAGAGACCCAGTACTTC CASSSDTRRETQYF NA TRBV7-9 NA TRBJ2-5 14